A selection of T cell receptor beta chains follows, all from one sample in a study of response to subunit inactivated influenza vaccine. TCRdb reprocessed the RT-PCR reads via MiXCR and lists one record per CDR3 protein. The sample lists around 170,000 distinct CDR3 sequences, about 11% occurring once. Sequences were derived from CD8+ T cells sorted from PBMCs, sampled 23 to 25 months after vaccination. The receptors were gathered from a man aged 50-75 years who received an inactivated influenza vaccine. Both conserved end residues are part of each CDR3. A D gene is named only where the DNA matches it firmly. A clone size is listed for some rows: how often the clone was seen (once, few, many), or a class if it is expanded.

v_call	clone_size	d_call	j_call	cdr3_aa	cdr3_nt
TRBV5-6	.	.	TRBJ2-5	CARSPGLRGLLETQYF	TGTGCCAGGAGCCCCGGGCTGCGGGGACTTCTCGAGACCCAGTACTTC
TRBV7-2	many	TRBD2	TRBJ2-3	CASSRGGGTDTQYF	TGTGCCAGCAGCCGGGGGGGAGGCACAGATACGCAGTATTTT
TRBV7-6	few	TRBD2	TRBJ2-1	CASSLRGAGDYEQFF	TGTGCCAGCAGCTTAAGAGGGGCGGGAGACTATGAGCAGTTCTTC
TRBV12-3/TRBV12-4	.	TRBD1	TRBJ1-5	CASSSGTDKNQPQHF	TGTGCCAGCAGCTCCGGGACAGACAAAAATCAGCCCCAGCATTTT
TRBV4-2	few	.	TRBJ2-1	CASSPTGGYYNEQFF	TGTGCCAGCAGCCCGACAGGTGGATACTACAATGAGCAGTTCTTC
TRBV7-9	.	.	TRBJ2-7	CASGTGTLYEQYF	TGTGCCAGCGGAACAGGGACACTTTACGAGCAGTACTTC
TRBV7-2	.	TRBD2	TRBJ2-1	CASSSILRLAGEEEQFF	TGTGCCAGCAGCTCAATCCTCCGACTAGCGGGAGAGGAGGAGCAGTTCTTC
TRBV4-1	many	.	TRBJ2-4	CASSPYAKGTLAKNIQYF	TGCGCCAGCAGCCCCTACGCCAAAGGGACCTTGGCCAAAAACATTCAGTACTTC
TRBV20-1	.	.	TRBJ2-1	CSAKLDDYNEQFF	TGCAGTGCTAAGCTGGACGACTACAATGAGCAGTTCTTC
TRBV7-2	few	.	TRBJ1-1	CASSLTVGGTEAFF	TGTGCCAGCAGCCTTACAGTGGGAGGCACTGAAGCTTTCTTT
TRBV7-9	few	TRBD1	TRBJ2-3	CASSWRTGKSTDTQYF	TGTGCCAGCAGCTGGAGGACAGGGAAGAGCACAGATACGCAGTATTTT
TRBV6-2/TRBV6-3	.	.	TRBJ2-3	CASSYGGFGTDTQYF	TGTGCCAGCAGTTACGGGGGATTTGGCACAGATACGCAGTATTTT